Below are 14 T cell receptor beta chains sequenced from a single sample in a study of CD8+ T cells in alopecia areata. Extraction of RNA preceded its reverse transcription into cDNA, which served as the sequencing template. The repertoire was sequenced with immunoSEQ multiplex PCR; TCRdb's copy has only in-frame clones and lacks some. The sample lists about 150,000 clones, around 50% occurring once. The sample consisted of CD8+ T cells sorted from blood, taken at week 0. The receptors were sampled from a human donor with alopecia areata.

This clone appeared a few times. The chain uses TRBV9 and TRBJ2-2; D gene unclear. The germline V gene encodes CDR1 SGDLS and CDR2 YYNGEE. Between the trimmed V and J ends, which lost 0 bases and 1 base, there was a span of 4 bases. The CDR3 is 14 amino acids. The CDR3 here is CASSVEQNTGELFF. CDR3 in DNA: TGTGCCAGCAGCGTAGAACAGAACACCGGGGAGCTGTTTTTT.

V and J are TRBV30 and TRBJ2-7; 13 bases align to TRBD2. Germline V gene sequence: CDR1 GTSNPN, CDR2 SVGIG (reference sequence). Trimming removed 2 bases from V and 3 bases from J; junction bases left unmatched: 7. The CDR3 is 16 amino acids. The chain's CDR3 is CAWSLTSGGAVYEQYF. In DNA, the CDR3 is TGTGCCTGGAGTCTAACTAGCGGGGGGGCGGTCTACGAGCAGTACTTC.

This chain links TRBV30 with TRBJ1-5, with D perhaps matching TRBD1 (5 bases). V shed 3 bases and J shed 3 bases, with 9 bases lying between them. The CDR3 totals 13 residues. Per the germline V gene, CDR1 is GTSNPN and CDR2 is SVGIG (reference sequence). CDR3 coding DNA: TGTGCCTGGAGCTCCAGGGTCAATCAGCCCCAGCATTTT. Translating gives CAWSSRVNQPQHF.

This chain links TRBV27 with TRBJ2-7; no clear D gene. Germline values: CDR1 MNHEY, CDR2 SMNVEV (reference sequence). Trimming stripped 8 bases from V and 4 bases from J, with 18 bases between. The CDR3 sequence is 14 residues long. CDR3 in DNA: TGTGCCAGCCCGACCGTTTACTTCGGGTACGAGCAGTACTTC. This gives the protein CASPTVYFGYEQYF.

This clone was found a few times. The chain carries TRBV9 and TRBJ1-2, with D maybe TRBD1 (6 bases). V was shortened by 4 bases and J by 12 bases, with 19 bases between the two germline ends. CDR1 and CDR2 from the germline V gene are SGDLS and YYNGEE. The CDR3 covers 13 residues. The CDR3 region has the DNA TGTGCCAGCAGCCCCCCCGGGACACCGGAAAACACCTTC. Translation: CASSPPGTPENTF.

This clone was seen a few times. CDR3 in amino acids: CSVPRTYGYTF. The CDR3 DNA sequence: TGCAGCGTTCCCCGCACCTATGGCTACACCTTC. The chain joins TRBV29-1 to TRBJ1-2; no clear D. Germline V gene sequence: CDR1 SQVTM, CDR2 ANQGSEA. V was shortened by 5 bases and J by 4 bases, with 8 bases between the two germline ends. The CDR3 consists of 11 residues.

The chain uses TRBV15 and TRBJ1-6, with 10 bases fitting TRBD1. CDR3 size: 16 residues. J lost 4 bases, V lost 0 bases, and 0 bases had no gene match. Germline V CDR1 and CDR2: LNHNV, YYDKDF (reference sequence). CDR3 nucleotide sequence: TGTGCCACCAGCAGAGAGGGACAGGGGTATAATTCACCCCTCCACTTT. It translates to CATSREGQGYNSPLHF.

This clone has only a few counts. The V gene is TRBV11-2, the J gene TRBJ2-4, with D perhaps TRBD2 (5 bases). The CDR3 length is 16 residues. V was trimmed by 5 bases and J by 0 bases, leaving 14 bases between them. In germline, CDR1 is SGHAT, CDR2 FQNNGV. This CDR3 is CASSAPAGVAKNIQYF. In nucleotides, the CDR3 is TGTGCCAGCAGCGCTCCAGCCGGGGTAGCCAAAAACATTCAGTACTTC. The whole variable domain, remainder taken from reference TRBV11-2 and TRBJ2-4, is EAGVAQSPRYKIIEKRQSVAFWCNPISGHATLYWYQQILGQGPKLLIQFQNNGVVDDSQLPKDRFSAERLKGVDSTLKIQPAKLEDSAVYLCASSAPAGVAKNIQYFGAGTRLSVL.

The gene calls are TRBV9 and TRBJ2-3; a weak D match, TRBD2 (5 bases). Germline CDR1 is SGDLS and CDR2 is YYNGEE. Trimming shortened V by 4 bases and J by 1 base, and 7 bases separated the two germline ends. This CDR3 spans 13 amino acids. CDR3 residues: CASSPRGTDTQYF. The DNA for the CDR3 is TGTGCCAGCAGCCCGCGGGGCACAGATACGCAGTATTTT.

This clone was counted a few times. The CDR3 reads CSVVQGGEAGELFF. CDR3 bases: TGCAGCGTGGTACAGGGCGGGGAAGCCGGGGAGCTGTTTTTT. V gene TRBV29-1 combines with J gene TRBJ2-2, with D possibly being TRBD1 or TRBD2 (6 bases each). In germline, CDR1 is SQVTM, CDR2 ANQGSEA. V was shortened by 6 bases and J by 6 bases, with 17 bases between the two germline ends. CDR3 size: 14 residues.

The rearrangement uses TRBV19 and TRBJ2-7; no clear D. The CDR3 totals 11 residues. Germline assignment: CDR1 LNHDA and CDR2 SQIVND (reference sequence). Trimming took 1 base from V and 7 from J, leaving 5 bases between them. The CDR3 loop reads CASSIAGEQYF. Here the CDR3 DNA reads TGTGCCAGTAGTATAGCGGGTGAGCAGTACTTC.

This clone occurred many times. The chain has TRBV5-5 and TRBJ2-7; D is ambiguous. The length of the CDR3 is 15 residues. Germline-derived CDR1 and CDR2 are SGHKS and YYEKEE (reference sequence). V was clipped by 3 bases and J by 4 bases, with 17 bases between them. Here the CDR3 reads CASSSVAGSLYEQYF. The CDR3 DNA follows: TGTGCCAGCAGCTCGGTGGCCGGGTCATTGTACGAGCAGTACTTC.

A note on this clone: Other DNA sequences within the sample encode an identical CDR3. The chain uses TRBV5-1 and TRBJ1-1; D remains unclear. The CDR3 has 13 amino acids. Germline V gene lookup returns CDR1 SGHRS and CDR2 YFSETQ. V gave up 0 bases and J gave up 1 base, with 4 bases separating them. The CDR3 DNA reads TGCGCCAGCAGCTTGGGAGGGAACACTGAAGCTTTCTTT. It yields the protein CASSLGGNTEAFF.

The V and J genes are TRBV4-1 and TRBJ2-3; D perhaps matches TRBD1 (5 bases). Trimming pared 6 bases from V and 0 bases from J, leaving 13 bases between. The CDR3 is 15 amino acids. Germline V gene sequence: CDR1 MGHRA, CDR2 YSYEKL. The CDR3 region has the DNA TGCGCCAGCAGTCATACAGGTTCTAGCACAGATACGCAGTATTTT. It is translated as CASSHTGSSTDTQYF.